The 28 T cell receptor beta chains listed next were all sequenced from one sample in a study of T cells in Graves' hyperthyroidism and ophthalmopathy. Amplification targeted TCR beta CDR3 regions from RNA transcripts. When the TCR CDR3 underwent first-round RT-PCR, the HTBI primer set was used. TCRdb ran MiXCR on the multiplex PCR reads and lists one entry per CDR3 protein. The top ten hold approximately 15% of the sample, which has around 520,000 distinct CDR3 sequences, 14% seen once. The sample taken for sequencing was blood. The receptors were gathered from a woman between 35 and 50 years old with Graves' hyperthyroidism.

This clonotype has at least ten counts. In nucleotides, the CDR3 is TGTGCCAGCAGTTATGAGGCAGGGTCCTACAATGAGCAGTTCTTC. Translated: CASSYEAGSYNEQFF. The chain couples TRBV5-4 to TRBJ2-1, with D tentatively TRBD1 (5 bases). The CDR3 totals 15 residues. Looked up from germline, CDR1 is SGHNT and CDR2 is YYREEE (reference sequence). V dropped 5 bases and J dropped 1 base, with 13 bases sitting between them.

This clonotype was observed many times. The junction departs from the called germline gene at one end, perhaps through a read error. The chain employs TRBV4-1 and TRBJ1-1, with D maybe TRBD1 (5 bases). The germline V gene encodes CDR1 MGHRA and CDR2 YSYEKL. The CDR3 sequence is 14 residues long. Here the CDR3 reads CASSQVGGGTEAFF. CDR3 DNA sequence: TGTGCCAGCAGCCAAGTGGGTGGGGGCACTGAAGCTTTCTTT.

V and J are TRBV6-5 and TRBJ2-5; TRBD1 is a possible D gene (6 bases). Trimming stripped 7 bases from V and 1 base from J, with 10 bases between. The germline V gene has CDR1 MNHEY and CDR2 SVGAGI. The CDR3 loop spans 13 amino acids. CDR3 amino acids: CASKRDTQETQYF. CDR3 bases: TGTGCCAGCAAACGGGACACCCAAGAGACCCAGTACTTC.

This clonotype was counted ten times or more. The gene calls are TRBV27 and TRBJ2-5, with D possibly being TRBD2 (6 bases). Germline V gene data show CDR1 as MNHEY and CDR2 as SMNVEV (reference sequence). The CDR3 has 15 residues. V lost 1 base and J 2 bases, leaving 11 bases between the germline ends. The CDR3 nucleotides are TGTGCCAGCAGTTTATACTTCGGACTACAAGAGACCCAGTACTTC. This codes for CASSLYFGLQETQYF.

This clonotype was detected many times. The gene calls are TRBV20-1 and TRBJ1-1; D unresolved. Germline assignment: CDR1 DFQATT and CDR2 SNEGSKA (reference sequence). CDR3 length equals 10 residues. This CDR3 reads CCPRYTEAFF. The CDR3 DNA reads as TGCTGTCCACGATACACTGAAGCTTTCTTT.

In its sample, this clonotype was seen many times. The chain combines TRBV20-1 with TRBJ1-5, with D perhaps matching TRBD1 (5 bases). This CDR3 contains 17 residues. V lost 4 bases, J lost 0 bases, and 19 bases lay in between. Germline CDR1 is DFQATT and CDR2 is SNEGSKA (reference sequence). For the CDR3, the DNA is TGCAGTGCTACCGGGACGGACTACGTGTATAGCAATCAGCCCCAGCATTTT. Translating it yields CSATGTDYVYSNQPQHF.

This clonotype was observed many times. This sequence joins TRBV30 and TRBJ1-2, with no clear D. Trimming removed 0 bases at V and 6 bases at J, with 5 bases between. Germline loops: CDR1 GTSNPN, CDR2 SVGIG (reference sequence). The CDR3 has 11 residues. The CDR3 coding sequence is TGTGCCTGGAGTGTACTGAATGGCTACACCTTC. The encoded protein is CAWSVLNGYTF.

The CDR3 loop reads CASSLSRRVFTGELFF. The CDR3 coding sequence is TGTGCCAGCAGTTTATCCAGGAGAGTCTTCACCGGGGAGCTGTTTTTT. The chain couples TRBV28 to TRBJ2-2; D is unclear. CDR1 is MDHEN, CDR2 SYDVKM, per germline. The CDR3 contains 16 residues. V lost 1 base and J lost 4, with 13 bases in between.

This clonotype was detected only a few times. This sequence joins TRBV19 and TRBJ2-1; 12 bases are a match to TRBD2. This CDR3 contains 17 residues. CDR1 is LNHDA and CDR2 is SQIVND in the germline V gene (reference sequence). Trimming removed 5 bases from V and 2 bases from J; junction bases left unmatched: 7. CDR3 sequence reads: CASSSRTSGKTYNEQFF. The DNA of the CDR3 is TGTGCCAGTAGTTCCAGGACTAGCGGGAAGACCTACAATGAGCAGTTCTTC.

The sample holds many counts of this clonotype. The chain joins TRBV7-4 to TRBJ2-7; D is ambiguous. In germline, CDR1 is SGHVT, CDR2 SQSDAQ. This CDR3 has 12 residues. V was shortened by 5 bases and J by 5 bases, with 10 bases between the two germline ends. In DNA form, the CDR3 reads TGTGCCAGCAGCCCCGCCTGTGACGAGCAGTACTTC. Its protein product is CASSPACDEQYF.

At least ten counts were recorded for this clonotype. The V call is TRBV11-2, the J call TRBJ1-2; 8 nucleotides line up with TRBD1. CDR3 length: 17 amino acids. In germline, CDR1 is SGHAT, CDR2 FQNNGV. V was clipped by 4 bases and J by 2 bases; unmatched bases: 12. The CDR3 is CASSSRQGRFLNYGYTF. The CDR3 DNA reads TGTGCCAGCAGCTCTCGACAGGGGCGTTTTCTAAACTATGGCTACACCTTC.

This clonotype was observed a handful of times. The chain employs TRBV6-2 or TRBV6-3 and TRBJ2-1; D perhaps matches TRBD2 (9 bases). The germline V gene has CDR1 MNHEY and CDR2 SVGEGT. This CDR3 region has 18 residues. Between the trimmed V and J ends, which lost 5 bases and 10 bases, there was a span of 30 bases. The CDR3 coding sequence is TGTGCCAGCAGTAGGGACAGGAGTATAGCGGGAGTCCTCAGCGAGCAGTTCTTC. It yields the protein CASSRDRSIAGVLSEQFF.

The rearrangement uses TRBV6-2 or TRBV6-3 and TRBJ2-5, with unresolved D. Germline loops: CDR1 MNHEY, CDR2 SVGEGT. The V end was cut by 0 bases, the J end by 7 bases, with 15 bases between. The CDR3 spans 15 residues. The CDR3 DNA follows: TGTGCCAGCAGTTACTCTAGGATCCAAGAAGGGACCCAGTACTTC. It translates to CASSYSRIQEGTQYF.

The table lists this clonotype with many counts. The rearrangement joins TRBV11-2 to TRBJ2-4; 10 bases agree with TRBD1. V gave up 3 bases and J gave up 3 bases; unmatched junction bases: 5. Germline values: CDR1 SGHAT, CDR2 FQNNGV. The CDR3 spans 16 residues. The CDR3 region has the DNA TGTGCCAGCAGCTTGGGACAGGGGAAGAGCAAAAACATTCAGTACTTC. Protein: CASSLGQGKSKNIQYF. The complete variable domain, with remaining parts taken from reference TRBV11-2 and TRBJ2-4, reads EAGVAQSPRYKIIEKRQSVAFWCNPISGHATLYWYQQILGQGPKLLIQFQNNGVVDDSQLPKDRFSAERLKGVDSTLKIQPAKLEDSAVYLCASSLGQGKSKNIQYFGAGTRLSVL.

This clonotype showed up many times. The V and J genes are TRBV12-3 or TRBV12-4 and TRBJ2-5; D is perhaps TRBD1 (5 bases). This CDR3 contains 14 residues. V was pared by 2 bases and J by 3 bases, with 10 bases between. The CDR3 sequence: CASSLSGSEETQYF. The CDR3 DNA follows: TGTGCCAGCAGTTTATCAGGGTCGGAAGAGACCCAGTACTTC.

This clonotype was picked up many times. The chain has TRBV2 and TRBJ2-7; 12 bases are shared with TRBD1. V trimming: 6 bases; J trimming: 6 bases; junction bases outside the gene matches: 6. The CDR3 sequence is 14 residues long. Germline V gives CDR1 SNHLY, CDR2 FYNNEI. The CDR3 region is CASRPGTGGSEQYF. CDR3 bases: TGTGCCAGCAGACCCGGGACAGGGGGCTCCGAGCAGTACTTC.

The chain employs TRBV2 and TRBJ1-4; D unresolved. Germline CDR1 reads SNHLY; CDR2 reads FYNNEI. CDR3 length: 15 amino acids. Trimming left V 1 base short and J 8 bases short, with 14 bases between. The CDR3 nucleotides are TGTGCCAGCAGTGAAGAGGACTACATAGGGGAAAAACTGTTTTTT. Amino acids: CASSEEDYIGEKLFF.

This clonotype was counted only a few times. The gene calls are TRBV4-2 and TRBJ2-2; perhaps D is TRBD1 or TRBD2 (5 bases each). The CDR3 consists of 15 residues. CDR1 is LGHNA, CDR2 YNFKEQ, per germline. Trimming shortened V by 0 bases and J by 6 bases, and 11 bases separated the two germline ends. The CDR3 loop is CASSQDRDGSGELFF. CDR3 bases: TGTGCCAGCAGCCAAGATAGGGACGGCTCCGGGGAGCTGTTTTTT.

This clonotype was counted a few times. This chain links TRBV20-1 with TRBJ2-1; D may be TRBD2 (6 bases). The V gene lost 0 bases and the J gene lost 9 bases, with 18 bases spanning the gap. Germline V gene sequence: CDR1 DFQATT, CDR2 SNEGSKA (reference sequence). This CDR3 has 15 amino acids. The CDR3: CSAREAGSRFGEQFF. The CDR3 DNA sequence: TGCAGTGCTAGAGAGGCGGGGTCTAGATTCGGTGAGCAGTTCTTC.

This clonotype has a count of ten or more. The CDR3 here is CASDPIGTEAFF. CDR3 DNA: TGTGCCAGCGATCCGATTGGCACTGAAGCTTTCTTT. This rearrangement joins TRBV2 to TRBJ1-1, with D unresolved. The V gene lost 8 bases and the J gene lost 4 bases, with 11 bases spanning the gap. CDR1 is SNHLY, CDR2 FYNNEI, per germline. The CDR3 runs to 12 residues.

A few counts support this clonotype. The chain joins TRBV5-1 to TRBJ1-6, with D possibly matching TRBD1 (5 bases). Deletions cut 0 bases from V and 6 bases from J, with 10 bases between. Germline assignment: CDR1 SGHRS and CDR2 YFSETQ. The CDR3 sequence is 15 residues long. CDR3 sequence (DNA): TGCGCCAGCAGCTTGGAGGGGTCAAGTAATTCACCCCTCCACTTT. Translation gives CASSLEGSSNSPLHF.

This clonotype was detected many times. The rearrangement uses TRBV12-3 or TRBV12-4 and TRBJ1-2; D uncertain. The length of the CDR3 is 12 residues. The V end was cut by 2 bases, the J end by 8 bases, with 9 bases between. This CDR3 is CASSLFPGGYTF. The CDR3 DNA sequence: TGTGCCAGCAGTTTATTTCCTGGGGGCTACACCTTC.

The genes are TRBV10-3 and TRBJ2-1, with 10 bases that match TRBD2. TRBJ2-7 explains the end of the DNA better; the J call may be wrong. Germline V gives CDR1 ENHRY, CDR2 SYGVKD. The CDR3 length is 16 residues. CDR3 region: CAISEGDSGRYNEQYF. The CDR3 bases are TGTGCCATCAGTGAGGGAGATAGCGGGAGGTACAATGAGCAGTACTTC.

This clonotype was seen more than once but under ten times. The rearrangement links TRBV7-3 to TRBJ1-5, with TRBD1 as a possible D gene (5 bases). The V and J ends lost 5 bases and 0 bases respectively, with 20 bases between them. Germline loops: CDR1 SGHTA, CDR2 FQGTGA. The CDR3 sequence is 18 residues long. CDR3 in DNA: TGTGCCAGCAGCCGAGGTGGGGCCGGCCTTTATAGCAATCAGCCCCAGCATTTT. Translating gives CASSRGGAGLYSNQPQHF.

This clonotype was recorded at least ten times. This chain links TRBV6-1 with TRBJ2-7; either TRBD1 or TRBD2 may supply D (7 bases each). From germline, CDR1 is MNHNS and CDR2 SASEGT. This CDR3 comprises 17 residues. Trimming stripped 7 bases from V and 2 bases from J, with 24 bases between. CDR3 in amino acids: CASKGGRPGTATYEQYF. The DNA for the CDR3 is TGTGCCAGCAAGGGGGGGAGACCCGGGACAGCAACCTACGAGCAGTACTTC.

This clonotype was seen at least ten times. V and J are TRBV7-9 and TRBJ2-4, with D perhaps matching TRBD1 (6 bases). This CDR3 is 15 amino acids long. Looked up from germline, CDR1 is SEHNR and CDR2 is FQNEAQ (reference sequence). The ends were cut back, 5 bases at V and 7 bases at J, with 18 bases in the middle. In DNA form, the CDR3 reads TGTGCCAGCAGCCTGGACAGCTGGGATTGGAACATTCAGTACTTC. It is translated as CASSLDSWDWNIQYF.

This chain uses TRBV11-2 with TRBJ2-7; D is tentatively TRBD1 or TRBD2 (5 bases each). Trimming took off 7 bases at V and 2 bases at J, with 12 bases between the two ends. Germline V gives CDR1 SGHAT, CDR2 FQNNGV. This CDR3 region has 13 residues. The CDR3 loop reads CASTRGPTYEQYF. The CDR3 nucleotides read TGTGCCAGCACCCGGGGCCCAACCTACGAGCAGTACTTC.

There are many counts of this clonotype. The CDR3 coding sequence is TGTGCCAGCAGTCGCGCCGGGACAAAGAATCAGCCCCAGCATTTT. This gives the protein CASSRAGTKNQPQHF. The chain uses TRBV28 and TRBJ1-5; maybe TRBD1 (6 bases). The CDR3 runs to 15 residues. Trimming cost V 5 bases and J 4 bases, with 15 bases left between them. Germline assignment: CDR1 MDHEN and CDR2 SYDVKM.